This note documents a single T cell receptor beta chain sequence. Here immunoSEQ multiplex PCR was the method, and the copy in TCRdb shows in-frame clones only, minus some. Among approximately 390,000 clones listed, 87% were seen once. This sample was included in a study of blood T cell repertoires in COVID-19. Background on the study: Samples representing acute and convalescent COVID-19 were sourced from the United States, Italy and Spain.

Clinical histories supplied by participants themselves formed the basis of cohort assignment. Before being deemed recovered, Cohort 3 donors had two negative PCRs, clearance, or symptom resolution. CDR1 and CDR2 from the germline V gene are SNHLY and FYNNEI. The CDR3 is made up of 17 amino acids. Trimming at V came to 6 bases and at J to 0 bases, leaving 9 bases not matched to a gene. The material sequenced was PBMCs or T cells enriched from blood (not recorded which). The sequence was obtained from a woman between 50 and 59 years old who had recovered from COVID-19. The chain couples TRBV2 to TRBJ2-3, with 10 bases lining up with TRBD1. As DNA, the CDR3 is TGTGCCAGCAGCTCACTCGGGACAGGGGCTAGCACAGATACGCAGTATTTT. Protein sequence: CASSSLGTGASTDTQYF.